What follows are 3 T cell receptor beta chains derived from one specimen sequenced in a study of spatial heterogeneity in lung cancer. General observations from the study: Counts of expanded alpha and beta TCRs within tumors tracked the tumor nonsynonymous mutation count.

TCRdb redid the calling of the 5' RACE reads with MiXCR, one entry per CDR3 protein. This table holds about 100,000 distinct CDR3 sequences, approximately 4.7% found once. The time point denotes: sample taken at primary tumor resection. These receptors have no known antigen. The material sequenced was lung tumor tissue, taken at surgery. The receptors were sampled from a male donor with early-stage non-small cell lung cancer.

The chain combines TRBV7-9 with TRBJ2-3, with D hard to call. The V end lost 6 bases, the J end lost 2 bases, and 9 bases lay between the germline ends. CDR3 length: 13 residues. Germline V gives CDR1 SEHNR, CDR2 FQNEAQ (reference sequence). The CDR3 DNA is TGTGCCAGCAGACCCGTACTCACAGATACGCAGTATTTT. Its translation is CASRPVLTDTQYF.

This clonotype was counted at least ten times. Written as DNA, the CDR3 is TGCAGCGTTCGGCCAGCGTACTACTCCTACGAGCAGTACTTC. Translating gives CSVRPAYYSYEQYF. This rearrangement joins TRBV29-1 to TRBJ2-7, with D unresolved. CDR3 length: 14 residues. The V end was cut by 5 bases, the J end by 0 bases, with 14 bases between. Germline V CDR1 and CDR2: SQVTM, ANQGSEA.

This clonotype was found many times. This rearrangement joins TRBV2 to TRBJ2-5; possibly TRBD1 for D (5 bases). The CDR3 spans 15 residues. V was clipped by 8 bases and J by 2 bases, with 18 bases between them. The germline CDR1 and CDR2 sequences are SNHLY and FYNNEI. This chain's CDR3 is CASRNSLGVQETQYF. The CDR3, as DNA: TGTGCCAGCCGAAACTCTCTAGGGGTGCAAGAGACCCAGTACTTC.